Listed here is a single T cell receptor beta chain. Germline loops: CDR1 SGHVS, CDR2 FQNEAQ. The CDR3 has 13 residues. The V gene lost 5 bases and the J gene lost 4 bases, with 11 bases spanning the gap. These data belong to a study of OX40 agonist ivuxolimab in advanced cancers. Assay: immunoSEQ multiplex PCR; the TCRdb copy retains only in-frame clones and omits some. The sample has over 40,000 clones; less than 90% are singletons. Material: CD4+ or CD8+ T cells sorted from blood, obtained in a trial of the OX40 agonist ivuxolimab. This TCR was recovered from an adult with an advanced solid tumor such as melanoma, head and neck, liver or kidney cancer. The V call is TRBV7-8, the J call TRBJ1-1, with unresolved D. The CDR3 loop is CASSLRSGTEAFF. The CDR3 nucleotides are TGTGCCAGCAGCCTCAGGTCGGGCACTGAAGCTTTCTTT.